This T cell receptor (beta chain) was obtained from a study of cytomegalovirus exposure and HLA in healthy donors (dated by TCRdb to about 2017). Background on the whole study: An earlier analysis of 587 of the donors reported 250 to 350 Gb of sequence data and 100 million to 120 million unique TCR beta sequences obtained from around 170 million T cells. All discovery cohort repertoires had been generated on a single sequencing platform. To decide whether each TCR beta V gene segment behaved as functional or pseudogenic, an earlier analysis of 587 of the donors relied on high-throughput TCR beta sequencing. The later analysis used no new phenotypic data to find candidate immune exposures, relying instead on TCR beta sequences and their occurrence across donors. Typing coverage varied by locus: about 629-630 donors for A, B, C, DRB1 and DQB1; some 520 for DQA1; over 600 for DPA1; fewer than 480 for DPB1. To predict cytomegalovirus infection status, the study combined high-throughput TCR immunosequencing, statistical association of individual TCRs with disease status, and machine learning. Alongside the repertoire data, information on donor age, sex, ethnicity and CMV serostatus was compiled. In a later analysis, previously published TCR beta repertoires from 550 to 750 donors were re-analyzed and high-resolution HLA genotyping was added so that TCR occurrence patterns could be studied. The genetic ancestry cluster associated with self-reported Caucasian donors included about 84% of the roughly 400 genotyped donors. The T cell repertoires of roughly 660 subjects were profiled by immunosequencing and related to cytomegalovirus serostatus. Among some 410 genotyped donors of the cohort, an average of about 220,000 unique TCR beta nucleotide sequences was sequenced per donor, of which about 19% were non-productive. The study aimed to test whether cataloging public T cell receptors could reveal signatures of past pathogen exposure. Because of strong linkage in the cohort, roughly five DR-DQ haplotypes were treated as single units for association and clustering. Besides the first cohort of more than 650 subjects, a separate validation cohort made up of over 100 different subjects was used. Approximately 300 gigabases of sequencing data and around 80 million unique TCR sequences made up an early release that covered approximately 700 HLA-typed donors. A later genetic analysis used genome-wide SNP genotypes for about three fifths of the 666 donors, treating that subset as a discovery cohort. Class I and class II HLA loci were covered by the typing at four-digit resolution.

In total, 600 or so healthy bone marrow donors made up the cohort. Cohort members were all nominally healthy when sampled, although unrecorded immune exposures were likely present. The donor was CMV seronegative and belonged to the group of 352 seronegative cohort members. Every donor gave a peripheral blood sample, and the peripheral blood mononuclear cells from that sample were used for TCR beta sequencing. Genomic DNA extraction from the blood cell samples was performed with the Qiagen DNeasy Blood Extraction Kit. Comment on this clone: What antigen it recognizes has not been identified.

Broader findings and caveats from the paper: According to a later analysis, most CMV-associated TCR beta chains appeared to be HLA-restricted, and the HLA associations seemed to be driven largely by CMV exposure. A further reported finding was that TCR beta sequences accurately predicted the HLA-A and HLA-B alleles for most subjects in the first cohort. For the cohort, immune exposure information was limited to CMV serostatus. The study listed 164 TCR beta chains as associated with cytomegalovirus. Compared with equally common non-associated chains, HLA-associated TCR beta chains in a later analysis were more clonally expanded and had lower generation probabilities. Because HLA typing was missing for some donors at each locus, association tests included only the typed subset. In a later analysis, several top co-occurrence clusters were reported to appear linked to parvovirus B19, influenza, CMV and Epstein-Barr virus. Cytomegalovirus status was reported to be diagnosed by the classifier with high specificity and sensitivity in both the original and validation cohorts. A later genetic analysis associated a missense DCLRE1C variant with V-gene and J-gene trimming of TCR beta chains, and an independent cohort replicated the association. Most TCR sequences were observed very rarely across donors, whereas some public TCRs were present in many individuals. A cluster of highly shared sequence variants was judged likely to be a technical artifact of the sequencing pipeline. An earlier analysis of approximately 500 of the donors showed that most TCR beta V segments appeared in productive rearrangements either about 87% or about 30% of the time, which broadly matched IMGT annotations. The authors suggested that the approach could potentially be generalized to other disease states and immunological phenotypes. In this cohort, only TCR beta chains were sequenced, and detectable features were limited by the absence of alpha or paired-chain data. A later analysis associated some 17,000 TCR beta sequences with specific HLA alleles at a false discovery rate of 0.05. Linkage disequilibrium might explain the correlated functional status among segregating V segments, but an unknown experimental factor could not be excluded. Assigning TCR associations to individual alleles was difficult when HLA alleles, especially DR and DQ, strongly co-occurred. Sequencing depth was assumed to be roughly uniform across donors in the presence/absence analyses, though that assumption may not hold. A later analysis found that TCR association rates varied across HLA loci, with DRB1 alleles showing the most associated TCRs and HLA-C alleles the fewest. Some IMGT-functional V segments, including TRBV6-2 and TRBV6-3, could not be distinguished by the 87-base-pair reads and were therefore excluded. Because counts were too low, seventeen rarely observed V segments, including chromosome 9 orphons, were excluded from the earlier analysis of 587 of the donors. In a later genetic analysis, fewer N-insertions in productive TCRs were reported among donors in an Asian-associated ancestry cluster than the roughly 710-donor mean. In vitro tests confirmed that three of the cytomegalovirus-associated TCR beta chains recognize cytomegalovirus antigens.

Libraries were prepared through the immunoSEQ multiplex PCR assay. The multiplex PCR relied on a mix of 60 forward primers for TCR Vbeta segments and 13 reverse primers for TCR Jbeta segments. Amplification of the CDR3 region of rearranged TCR beta genes was performed with a multiplex PCR assay on genomic DNA. The amplified TCR beta libraries were sequenced on the Illumina HiSeq System as 87-base-pair reads. Per the source publication's procedure: In a later analysis, tens of millions of unique TCR beta chains were counted across the roughly 700 repertoires, and roughly 11 million of these chains were shared by at least two donors. To remove PCR and sequencing errors, raw reads were error-corrected and collapsed into unique sequences using a nearest-neighbor algorithm that merged closely related sequences. Alignment of CDR3 sequences to IMGT reference sequences was used to assign V, D and J gene segments. Each retained sequence needed at least a six-nucleotide match to both a V gene segment and a J gene segment. Rearrangements were classified as productive when the CDR3 lacked stop codons and remained in frame with V and J, and all other rearrangements were classified as non-productive. Following IMGT convention, CDR3 was defined as the stretch from the second conserved V-encoded cysteine up to the conserved J-encoded phenylalanine. Sequences without an unambiguous match to a single V gene segment were excluded from the earlier analysis of a few hundred of the donors. In an earlier analysis of some 590 of the donors, a V segment was called functional when productive rearrangements were above 56.7%, and segregating when the standard deviation between donors exceeded 5%. A statistical classification framework was developed to diagnose cytomegalovirus status using the catalog of TCR beta chain sequences. In a later analysis, TCR nucleotide sequences were compared against IMGT/GENE-DB human TR gene sequences so that V and J genes could be assigned. Using the TCRdist pipeline, a later analysis assigned CDR3 sequences along with most-parsimonious VDJ recombination scenarios. In a later analysis, each TCR beta chain was defined by its CDR3 amino acid sequence together with its V-gene family, and reads lacking a unique V-gene family were excluded. In a later analysis, several hundred highly shared, low-generation-probability nucleotide sequences were removed to address suspected cross-contamination and a sequencing artifact. In a later analysis, a clonal expansion index was calculated for each public chain from normalized within-repertoire ranks of inferred template counts. In a later analysis, generation probabilities were computed using a VDJ recombination model fitted to out-of-frame rearrangements, and the results were checked against IGoR. Hypergeometric tests were used in a later analysis to score TCR-TCR, TCR-HLA and TCR-CMV co-occurrence, with a repertoire-size bias correction applied to the TCR pairs. In a later analysis, false discovery rates were estimated by permuting HLA or CMV assignments 20 times. In a later analysis, co-occurring TCRs were grouped using DBSCAN, with TCRdist sequence similarity added in when clustering inside HLA-allele-positive subsets. Repertoires with fewer than 30,000 or more than 120,000 public chains, plus five repertoires with anomalous nucleotide sharing, were excluded from co-occurrence clustering. This immuneACCESS table, as held by TCRdb, lists in-frame sequences with V and J called but not all clones. Of the missing ones, under half trace to an unresolved V gene in checked studies; the others have no known cause. For V, J and clone size, that table is used; D and trimming come from the DNA. The sample's clone listing holds tens of thousands of clones. The ten largest make up 3.6% of the sample.

Sequences MDHEN (CDR1) and SYDVKM (CDR2) are obtained from the germline V gene. The CDR3 runs 14 residues from the cysteine to the phenylalanine. Only the CDR3 part of the read is kept: 42 bases, read in frame from the first base. A distance of 9 bases separates the germline ends of V and J, which lose 2 bases and 2 bases respectively. This receptor was obtained from a young woman in good health and CMV-seronegative. Source material: PBMCs. The chain was built from TRBV28 and TRBJ1-2; confidence is insufficient to name the D gene. In nucleotide form, the sequence is TGTGCCAGCAGTTTAAGTTCAGGAAACTATGGCTACACCTTC. Translated, it gives CASSLSSGNYGYTF.